The T cell receptor beta chain under discussion was sequenced for a study of blood T cell repertoires in COVID-19. About the research overall: Spain, Italy and the United States supplied samples that represented acute and convalescent COVID-19. T cells, B-cell-depleted T cells, or PBMCs supplied cDNA or gDNA.

Germline assignment: CDR1 MGHRA and CDR2 YSYEKL. J lost 4 bases, V lost 0 bases, and 8 bases had no gene match. The length of the CDR3 is 18 residues. In Seattle, patients joined the study during active infection and were tracked longitudinally. The assay was immunoSEQ multiplex PCR, and TCRdb's table has in-frame clones only and misses some. The sample lists approximately 530,000 clones; 85% to 90% were seen once. This TCR derives from a woman between 45 and 60 years old with COVID-19, enrolled during active disease. Sequencing used peripheral blood. The chain combines TRBV4-1 with TRBJ2-1; TRBD1 agrees at 11 bases. Here the CDR3 DNA reads TGCGCCAGCAGCCAAGATGGGGGACAGGGGGTTTATTACAATGAGCAGTTCTTC. This translates into CASSQDGGQGVYYNEQFF.